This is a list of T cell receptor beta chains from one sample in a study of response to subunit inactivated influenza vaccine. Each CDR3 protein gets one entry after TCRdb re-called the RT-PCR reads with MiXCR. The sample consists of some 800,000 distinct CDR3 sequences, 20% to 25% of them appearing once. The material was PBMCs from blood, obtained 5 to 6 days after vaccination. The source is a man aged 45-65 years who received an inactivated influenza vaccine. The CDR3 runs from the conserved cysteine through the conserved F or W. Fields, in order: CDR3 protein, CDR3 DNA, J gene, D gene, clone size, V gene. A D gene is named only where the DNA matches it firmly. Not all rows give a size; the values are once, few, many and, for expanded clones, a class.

cdr3_aa: CASSEGLADRYEQYF
cdr3_nt: TGTGCCAGTTCGGAGGGACTAGCGGACCGCTACGAGCAGTACTTC
j_call: TRBJ2-7
d_call: TRBD2
clone_size: few
v_call: TRBV4-2

cdr3_aa: CASSLASGDYGYTF
cdr3_nt: TGTGCCAGCAGCTTGGCGTCAGGCGACTATGGCTACACCTTC
j_call: TRBJ1-2
d_call: -
clone_size: -
v_call: TRBV5-5

cdr3_aa: CSGGTSGPDTQYF
cdr3_nt: TGCAGCGGCGGGACTAGCGGTCCGGATACGCAGTATTTT
j_call: TRBJ2-3
d_call: TRBD2
clone_size: few
v_call: TRBV29-1

cdr3_aa: CASSAYGLAGSNEQYF
cdr3_nt: TGTGCCAGCAGTGCCTATGGACTAGCGGGTTCAAACGAGCAGTACTTC
j_call: TRBJ2-7
d_call: TRBD2
clone_size: few
v_call: TRBV2

cdr3_aa: CASSPAGPYEQYF
cdr3_nt: TGTGCCAGCAGCCCCGCGGGGCCCTACGAGCAGTACTTC
j_call: TRBJ2-7
d_call: -
clone_size: -
v_call: TRBV7-2

cdr3_aa: CASSEFWPAGQPQHF
cdr3_nt: TGTGCCAGCAGTGAATTTTGGCCCGCGGGACAGCCCCAGCATTTT
j_call: TRBJ1-5
d_call: -
clone_size: few
v_call: TRBV6-1

cdr3_aa: CASSFGGDMPQHF
cdr3_nt: TGTGCCAGCAGCTTCGGAGGGGATATGCCCCAGCATTTT
j_call: TRBJ1-5
d_call: -
clone_size: -
v_call: TRBV7-2

cdr3_aa: CSATPSGRSYQETQYF
cdr3_nt: TGCAGTGCTACTCCCAGCGGGAGGTCCTACCAAGAGACCCAGTACTTC
j_call: TRBJ2-5
d_call: TRBD2
clone_size: -
v_call: TRBV20-1

cdr3_aa: CAIGVGGEQYF
cdr3_nt: TGTGCCATCGGCGTGGGGGGGGAGCAGTACTTC
j_call: TRBJ2-7
d_call: TRBD2
clone_size: -
v_call: TRBV10-3

cdr3_aa: CASSPEGANQPQHF
cdr3_nt: TGTGCCAGCAGTCCGGAGGGTGCCAATCAGCCCCAGCATTTT
j_call: TRBJ1-5
d_call: -
clone_size: few
v_call: TRBV28

cdr3_aa: CASSQGRTTSEKLFF
cdr3_nt: TGTGCCAGCAGCCAAGGACGAACTACGTCTGAAAAACTGTTTTTT
j_call: TRBJ1-4
d_call: -
clone_size: -
v_call: TRBV3-1

cdr3_aa: CASSIRVAGGGELFF
cdr3_nt: TGCGCCAGCAGCATCCGGGTAGCGGGAGGCGGGGAGCTGTTTTTT
j_call: TRBJ2-2
d_call: TRBD2
clone_size: -
v_call: TRBV5-1

cdr3_aa: CASSLGGQGGRHEQYF
cdr3_nt: TGCGCCAGCAGCTTGGGGGGACAGGGGGGAAGGCACGAGCAGTACTTC
j_call: TRBJ2-7
d_call: TRBD1
clone_size: -
v_call: TRBV5-1

cdr3_aa: CASRMTETSYEQYF
cdr3_nt: TGTGCCAGCAGAATGACAGAGACTTCCTACGAGCAGTACTTC
j_call: TRBJ2-7
d_call: -
clone_size: few
v_call: TRBV6-2/TRBV6-3

cdr3_aa: CASSQDLGQGFETQYF
cdr3_nt: TGCGCCAGCAGCCAAGATCTTGGACAGGGGTTTGAGACCCAGTACTTC
j_call: TRBJ2-5
d_call: TRBD1
clone_size: -
v_call: TRBV4-3

cdr3_aa: CTARSREYTDTQYF
cdr3_nt: TGCACTGCTAGATCCAGAGAGTACACAGATACGCAGTATTTT
j_call: TRBJ2-3
d_call: -
clone_size: -
v_call: TRBV20-1

cdr3_aa: CASSLFGTGGYEQYF
cdr3_nt: TGTGCCAGCAGTTTATTCGGGACAGGGGGCTACGAGCAGTACTTC
j_call: TRBJ2-7
d_call: TRBD1
clone_size: -
v_call: TRBV28

cdr3_aa: CASSGPGPTGKTQYF
cdr3_nt: TGTGCCAGCAGTGGACCGGGACCCACAGGAAAGACCCAGTACTTC
j_call: TRBJ2-5
d_call: -
clone_size: -
v_call: TRBV25-1

cdr3_aa: CASSQEILGLGDTEAFF
cdr3_nt: TGTGCCAGCAGCCAAGAGATTCTGGGACTTGGGGACACTGAAGCTTTCTTT
j_call: TRBJ1-1
d_call: -
clone_size: -
v_call: TRBV4-2

cdr3_aa: CSVSYRSSYNEQFF
cdr3_nt: TGCAGCGTTTCGTACAGATCCTCCTACAATGAGCAGTTCTTC
j_call: TRBJ2-1
d_call: -
clone_size: many
v_call: TRBV29-1

cdr3_aa: CASSSGQGVTEAFF
cdr3_nt: TGTGCCAGCAGCTCGGGACAGGGAGTAACTGAAGCTTTCTTT
j_call: TRBJ1-1
d_call: TRBD1
clone_size: -
v_call: TRBV5-4

cdr3_aa: CASSLEGRDGEAFF
cdr3_nt: TGCGCCAGCAGCTTGGAAGGGAGAGATGGTGAAGCTTTCTTT
j_call: TRBJ1-1
d_call: -
clone_size: many
v_call: TRBV5-1

cdr3_aa: CSARGGGGGVFTDTQYF
cdr3_nt: TGCAGTGCTAGAGGAGGAGGGGGGGGTGTTTTCACAGATACGCAGTATTTT
j_call: TRBJ2-3
d_call: -
clone_size: few
v_call: TRBV20-1

cdr3_aa: CASSRLSSYNEQFF
cdr3_nt: TGTGCCAGCAGTAGGCTTAGCTCCTACAATGAGCAGTTCTTC
j_call: TRBJ2-1
d_call: -
clone_size: many
v_call: TRBV2

cdr3_aa: CASSLWQGSSPLHF
cdr3_nt: TGTGCCAGCAGCTTGTGGCAGGGTAGTTCACCCCTCCACTTT
j_call: TRBJ1-6
d_call: -
clone_size: -
v_call: TRBV5-4

cdr3_aa: CASSQRGTGIDEQFF
cdr3_nt: TGCGCCAGCAGCCAACGCGGGACAGGGATTGATGAGCAGTTCTTC
j_call: TRBJ2-1
d_call: TRBD1
clone_size: -
v_call: TRBV4-1

cdr3_aa: CASSPIRGTGDSRPQHF
cdr3_nt: TGCGCCAGCAGCCCAATACGCGGGACAGGGGATTCAAGGCCCCAGCATTTT
j_call: TRBJ1-5
d_call: TRBD1
clone_size: few
v_call: TRBV4-1

cdr3_aa: CASSEGQQSYEQYF
cdr3_nt: TGTGCCAGCAGTGAGGGACAGCAGTCCTACGAGCAGTACTTC
j_call: TRBJ2-7
d_call: TRBD1
clone_size: -
v_call: TRBV2

cdr3_aa: CAISGGTSSYEQYF
cdr3_nt: TGTGCCATCAGCGGGGGGACTAGCTCCTACGAGCAGTACTTC
j_call: TRBJ2-7
d_call: TRBD2
clone_size: few
v_call: TRBV10-3

cdr3_aa: CASSLDQGGKNIQYF
cdr3_nt: TGTGCCAGCAGTTTAGACCAAGGAGGCAAAAACATTCAGTACTTC
j_call: TRBJ2-4
d_call: -
clone_size: few
v_call: TRBV12-3/TRBV12-4

cdr3_aa: CAISDPTRTYEQYF
cdr3_nt: TGTGCCATCAGTGACCCGACGCGGACCTACGAGCAGTACTTC
j_call: TRBJ2-7
d_call: -
clone_size: -
v_call: TRBV10-3

cdr3_aa: CASSYPFRTGIGHEQYF
cdr3_nt: TGTGCCAGCAGTTACCCGTTCCGCACAGGGATTGGCCACGAGCAGTACTTC
j_call: TRBJ2-7
d_call: -
clone_size: -
v_call: TRBV6-2/TRBV6-3

cdr3_aa: CSVVGGGPTYEQYF
cdr3_nt: TGCAGCGTTGTAGGCGGGGGGCCTACCTACGAGCAGTACTTC
j_call: TRBJ2-7
d_call: TRBD2
clone_size: few
v_call: TRBV29-1

cdr3_aa: CASSQVRGGPEEQFF
cdr3_nt: TGTGCCAGCAGCCAAGTTAGGGGGGGGCCAGAGGAGCAGTTCTTC
j_call: TRBJ2-1
d_call: -
clone_size: -
v_call: TRBV7-9

cdr3_aa: CAIRGSNEQFF
cdr3_nt: TGTGCCATCAGGGGGAGCAATGAGCAGTTCTTC
j_call: TRBJ2-1
d_call: -
clone_size: once
v_call: TRBV10-3

cdr3_aa: CASSLIVSSGGFQETQYF
cdr3_nt: TGTGCCAGCAGCTTAATCGTGTCTAGCGGGGGGTTCCAAGAGACCCAGTACTTC
j_call: TRBJ2-5
d_call: TRBD2
clone_size: -
v_call: TRBV11-1

cdr3_aa: CASSLVLAETDTQYF
cdr3_nt: TGTGCCAGCAGCTTAGTCTTGGCGGAGACAGATACGCAGTATTTT
j_call: TRBJ2-3
d_call: -
clone_size: -
v_call: TRBV7-2

cdr3_aa: CASSYAVLLNYGYTF
cdr3_nt: TGTGCCAGCAGTTACGCGGTTCTGCTAAACTATGGCTACACCTTC
j_call: TRBJ1-2
d_call: -
clone_size: once
v_call: TRBV6-2/TRBV6-3

cdr3_aa: CASSSQGPGEQYF
cdr3_nt: TGCGCCAGCAGCTCGCAGGGCCCTGGCGAGCAGTACTTC
j_call: TRBJ2-7
d_call: -
clone_size: -
v_call: TRBV5-1

cdr3_aa: CAISVGNTEAFF
cdr3_nt: TGTGCCATCAGTGTAGGTAACACTGAAGCTTTCTTT
j_call: TRBJ1-1
d_call: -
clone_size: many
v_call: TRBV10-3

cdr3_aa: CASSQVASRTDTQYF
cdr3_nt: TGCGCCAGCAGCCAAGTGGCTAGTAGGACAGATACGCAGTATTTT
j_call: TRBJ2-3
d_call: -
clone_size: -
v_call: TRBV4-1

cdr3_aa: CASSLVPGDTGELFF
cdr3_nt: TGTGCCAGCAGCTTAGTACCGGGGGACACCGGGGAGCTGTTTTTT
j_call: TRBJ2-2
d_call: -
clone_size: -
v_call: TRBV7-6

cdr3_aa: CASSYLGAANEKLFF
cdr3_nt: TGTGCCAGCAGTTACTTGGGGGCCGCTAATGAAAAACTGTTTTTT
j_call: TRBJ1-4
d_call: -
clone_size: few
v_call: TRBV6-5

cdr3_aa: CASSQPTSGPTDTQYF
cdr3_nt: TGTGCCAGCAGCCAACCGACTAGCGGCCCCACAGATACGCAGTATTTT
j_call: TRBJ2-3
d_call: TRBD2
clone_size: -
v_call: TRBV4-2

cdr3_aa: CASSLMGLGGEAFF
cdr3_nt: TGTGCCAGCAGCTTAATGGGGCTCGGCGGTGAAGCTTTCTTT
j_call: TRBJ1-1
d_call: -
clone_size: -
v_call: TRBV12-3/TRBV12-4

cdr3_aa: CASSQVGGVPEAFF
cdr3_nt: TGCGCCAGCAGCCAAGTAGGGGGGGTCCCTGAAGCTTTCTTT
j_call: TRBJ1-1
d_call: -
clone_size: few
v_call: TRBV4-1

cdr3_aa: CASVAQLLAEGTGELFF
cdr3_nt: TGTGCCAGCGTGGCCCAATTACTAGCGGAAGGTACCGGGGAGCTGTTTTTT
j_call: TRBJ2-2
d_call: TRBD2
clone_size: -
v_call: TRBV6-2/TRBV6-3

cdr3_aa: CASSWTGGGYEQYF
cdr3_nt: TGTGCCAGCAGCTGGACAGGGGGCGGTTACGAGCAGTACTTC
j_call: TRBJ2-7
d_call: TRBD1
clone_size: -
v_call: TRBV7-9

cdr3_aa: CASSQESRGPAFF
cdr3_nt: TGCGCCAGCAGCCAAGAATCGAGGGGGCCAGCTTTCTTT
j_call: TRBJ1-1
d_call: TRBD1
clone_size: -
v_call: TRBV4-1

cdr3_aa: CASRVGRGTGDEQFF
cdr3_nt: TGTGCCTCCAGAGTAGGGCGGGGGACAGGGGATGAGCAGTTCTTC
j_call: TRBJ2-1
d_call: TRBD1
clone_size: -
v_call: TRBV10-3

cdr3_aa: CASGDAVSTEAFF
cdr3_nt: TGTGCCAGCGGGGACGCCGTTAGCACTGAAGCTTTCTTT
j_call: TRBJ1-1
d_call: -
clone_size: few
v_call: TRBV3-1